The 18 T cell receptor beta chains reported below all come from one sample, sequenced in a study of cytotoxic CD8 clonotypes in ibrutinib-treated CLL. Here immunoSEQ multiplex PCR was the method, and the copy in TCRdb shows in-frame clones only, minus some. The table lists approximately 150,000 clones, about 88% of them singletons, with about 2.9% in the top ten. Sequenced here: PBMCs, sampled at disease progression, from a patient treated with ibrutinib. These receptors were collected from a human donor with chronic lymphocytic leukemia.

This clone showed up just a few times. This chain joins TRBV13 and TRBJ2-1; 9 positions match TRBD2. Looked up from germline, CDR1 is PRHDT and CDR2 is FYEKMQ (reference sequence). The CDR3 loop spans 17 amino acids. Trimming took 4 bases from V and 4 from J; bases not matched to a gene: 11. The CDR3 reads CASSYQLTSGIYNEQFF. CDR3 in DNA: TGTGCCAGCAGCTATCAATTGACTAGCGGAATTTACAATGAGCAGTTCTTC.

CDR3 sequence reads: CASSLVGRDSEAFF. In DNA, the CDR3 is TGTGCCAGCAGCTTGGTGGGTAGGGACAGCGAAGCTTTCTTT. This sequence joins TRBV5-4 and TRBJ1-1; 7 nucleotides agree with TRBD1. The junction had 7 bases not matched to a gene; V was cut back by 0 bases and J by 8 bases. Germline V gives CDR1 SGHNT, CDR2 YYREEE (reference sequence). This CDR3 comprises 14 residues. The variable domain in full, completed from reference TRBV5-4 and TRBJ1-1, reads ETGVTQSPTHLIKTRGQQVTLRCSSQSGHNTVSWYQQALGQGPQFIFQYYREEENGRGNFPPRFSGLQFPNYSSELNVNALELDDSALYLCASSLVGRDSEAFFGQGTRLTVV.

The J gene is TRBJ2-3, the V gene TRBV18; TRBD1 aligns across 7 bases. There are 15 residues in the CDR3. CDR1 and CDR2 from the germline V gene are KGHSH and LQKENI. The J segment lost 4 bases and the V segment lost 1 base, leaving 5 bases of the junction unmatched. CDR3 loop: CASSPQTGYSDTQYF. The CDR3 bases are TGTGCCAGCTCACCACAGACAGGGTACTCAGATACGCAGTATTTT.

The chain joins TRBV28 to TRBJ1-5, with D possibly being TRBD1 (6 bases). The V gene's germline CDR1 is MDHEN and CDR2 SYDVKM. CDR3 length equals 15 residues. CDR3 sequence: CVRRRGAQYNQPQHF. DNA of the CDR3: TGTGTAAGGCGCCGGGGGGCCCAGTACAATCAGCCCCAGCATTTT.

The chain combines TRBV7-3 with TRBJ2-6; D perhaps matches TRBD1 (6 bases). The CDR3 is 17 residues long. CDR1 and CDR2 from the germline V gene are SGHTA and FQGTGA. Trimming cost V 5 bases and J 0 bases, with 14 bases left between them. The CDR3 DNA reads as TGTGCCAGCAGCGTCGACAGGTTGCACTCTGGGGCCAACGTCCTGACTTTC. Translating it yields CASSVDRLHSGANVLTF.

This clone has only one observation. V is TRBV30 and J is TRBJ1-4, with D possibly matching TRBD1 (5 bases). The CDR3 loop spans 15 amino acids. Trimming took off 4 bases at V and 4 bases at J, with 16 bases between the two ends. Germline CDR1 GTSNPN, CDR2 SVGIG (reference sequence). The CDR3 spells CAWTEPGRDNEKLFF. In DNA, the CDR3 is TGTGCCTGGACCGAACCGGGACGGGATAATGAAAAACTGTTTTTT.

CDR3 sequence reads: CASSVASGGTDTQYF. In DNA form, the CDR3 reads TGTGCCAGCAGCGTAGCATCCGGAGGCACAGATACGCAGTATTTT. The chain joins TRBV9 to TRBJ2-3; D call uncertain. The germline V gene has CDR1 SGDLS and CDR2 YYNGEE. V lost 0 bases and J lost 1, with 9 bases in between. This CDR3 comprises 15 residues.

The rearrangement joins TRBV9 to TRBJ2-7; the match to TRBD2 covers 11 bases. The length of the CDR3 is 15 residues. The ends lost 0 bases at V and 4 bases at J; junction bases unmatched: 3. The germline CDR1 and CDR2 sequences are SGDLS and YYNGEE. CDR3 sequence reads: CASSVDTSGSYEQYF. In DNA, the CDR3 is TGTGCCAGCAGCGTAGATACTAGCGGGAGTTACGAGCAGTACTTC.

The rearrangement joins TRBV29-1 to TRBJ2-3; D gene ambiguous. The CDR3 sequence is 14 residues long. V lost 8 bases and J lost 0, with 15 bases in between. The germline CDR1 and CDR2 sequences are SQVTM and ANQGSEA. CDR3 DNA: TGCAGCATCCACGGTGGCTCTAGCACAGATACGCAGTATTTT. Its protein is CSIHGGSSTDTQYF.

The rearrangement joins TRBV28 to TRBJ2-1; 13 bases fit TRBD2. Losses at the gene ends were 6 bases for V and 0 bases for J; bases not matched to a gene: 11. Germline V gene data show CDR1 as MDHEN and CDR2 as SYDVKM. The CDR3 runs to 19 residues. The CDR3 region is CASRSGTSGAPSSYNEQFF. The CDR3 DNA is TGTGCCAGCAGGTCCGGGACTAGCGGGGCCCCAAGCTCCTACAATGAGCAGTTCTTC.

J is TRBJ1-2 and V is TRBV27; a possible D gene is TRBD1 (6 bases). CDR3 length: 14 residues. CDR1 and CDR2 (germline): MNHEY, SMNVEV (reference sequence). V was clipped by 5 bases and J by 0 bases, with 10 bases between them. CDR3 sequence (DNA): TGTGCCAGCAGTCCCTGGGACACTAACTATGGCTACACCTTC. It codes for CASSPWDTNYGYTF.

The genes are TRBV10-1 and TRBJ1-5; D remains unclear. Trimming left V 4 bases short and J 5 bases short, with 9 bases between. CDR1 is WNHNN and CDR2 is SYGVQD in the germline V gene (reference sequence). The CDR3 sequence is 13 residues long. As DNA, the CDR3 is TGCGCCAGCAGTGTCGGACGAGATCAGCCCCAGCATTTT. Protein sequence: CASSVGRDQPQHF.

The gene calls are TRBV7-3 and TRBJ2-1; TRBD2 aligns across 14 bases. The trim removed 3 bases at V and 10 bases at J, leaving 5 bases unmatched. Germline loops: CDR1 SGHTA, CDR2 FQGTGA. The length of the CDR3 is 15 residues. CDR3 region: CASSLGLAGDREQFF. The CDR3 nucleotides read TGTGCCAGCAGCTTGGGACTAGCGGGAGATCGAGAGCAGTTCTTC. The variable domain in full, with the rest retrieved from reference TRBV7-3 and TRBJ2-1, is GAGVSQTPSNKVTEKGKYVELRCDPISGHTALYWYRQSLGQGPEFLIYFQGTGAADDSGLPNDRFFAVRPEGSVSTLKIQRTERGDSAVYLCASSLGLAGDREQFFGPGTRLTVL.

For the CDR3, the DNA is TGTGCCAGCAGTTTCCTTGGGGTAGCGGGAGTGACCGGCGAGCAGTACTTC. Protein sequence: CASSFLGVAGVTGEQYF. V usage is TRBV28 and J usage is TRBJ2-7, with TRBD2 matching 9 bases. This CDR3 has 17 residues. Per germline, CDR1 MDHEN and CDR2 SYDVKM. V was clipped by 3 bases and J by 6 bases; unmatched bases: 15.

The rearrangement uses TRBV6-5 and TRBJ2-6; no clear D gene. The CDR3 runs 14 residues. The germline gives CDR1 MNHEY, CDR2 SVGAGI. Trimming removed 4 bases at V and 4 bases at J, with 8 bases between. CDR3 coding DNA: TGTGCCAGCAGTTTGAAGATGGGGGCCAACGTCCTGACTTTC. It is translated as CASSLKMGANVLTF.

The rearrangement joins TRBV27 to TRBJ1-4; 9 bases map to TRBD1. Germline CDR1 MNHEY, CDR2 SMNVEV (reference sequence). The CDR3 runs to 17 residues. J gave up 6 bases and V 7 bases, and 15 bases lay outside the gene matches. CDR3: CASTAKTRTGVYEKLFF. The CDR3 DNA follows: TGTGCCAGCACCGCCAAAACCCGGACAGGGGTTTATGAAAAACTGTTTTTT.

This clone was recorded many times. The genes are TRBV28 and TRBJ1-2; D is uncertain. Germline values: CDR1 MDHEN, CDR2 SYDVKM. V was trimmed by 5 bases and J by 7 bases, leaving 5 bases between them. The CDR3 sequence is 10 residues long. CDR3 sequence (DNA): TGTGCCAGCAGTACCCCTGGCTACACCTTC. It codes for CASSTPGYTF.

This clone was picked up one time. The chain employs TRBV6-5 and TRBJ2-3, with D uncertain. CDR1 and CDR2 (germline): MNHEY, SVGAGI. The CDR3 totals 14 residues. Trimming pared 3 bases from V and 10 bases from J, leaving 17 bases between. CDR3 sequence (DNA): TGTGCCAGCAGTTATTCTTCCGGGCCCGTCCCGCAGTATTTT. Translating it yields CASSYSSGPVPQYF.